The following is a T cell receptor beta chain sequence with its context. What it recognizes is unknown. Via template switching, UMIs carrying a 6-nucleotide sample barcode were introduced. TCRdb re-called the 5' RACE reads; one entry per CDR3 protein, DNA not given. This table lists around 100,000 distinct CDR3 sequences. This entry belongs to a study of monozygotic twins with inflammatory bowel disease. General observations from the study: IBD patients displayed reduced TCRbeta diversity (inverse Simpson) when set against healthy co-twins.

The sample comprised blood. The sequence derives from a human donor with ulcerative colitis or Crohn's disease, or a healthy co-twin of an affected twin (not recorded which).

The CDR3 loop reads CASSLDGGLSYGYTF. The chain combines TRBV28 with TRBJ1-2. The CDR3 is 15 amino acids. Germline CDR1 and CDR2: MDHEN and SYDVKM.